This entry lists 26 T cell receptor beta chains sequenced from one sample in a study of blood T cell repertoires in COVID-19. The protocol was immunoSEQ multiplex PCR, while the TCRdb copy is restricted to in-frame clones and leaves out a portion. This sample has approximately 350,000 clones; around 90% occur once, and the top ten carry roughly 1.2%. The sequenced sample consisted of peripheral blood. Every receptor here comes from a man aged 35 to 55 with acute or convalescent COVID-19.

The J gene is TRBJ2-2, the V gene TRBV5-6; TRBD1 is a possible D gene (6 bases). This CDR3 spans 15 amino acids. Germline loops: CDR1 SGHDT, CDR2 YYEEEE. With 1 base removed from V and 3 bases from J, the gap between germline ends came to 10 bases. Here the CDR3 reads CASSLLPGDTGELFF. CDR3 nucleotides: TGTGCCAGCAGCTTGCTACCAGGGGACACCGGGGAGCTGTTTTTT.

The V gene is TRBV3-1 (or the pseudogene TRBV3-2), the J gene TRBJ2-1; D remains ambiguous. Germline lookup yields CDR1 LGHDT and CDR2 YNNKEL (reference sequence). V was cut by 4 bases and J by 8 bases, with 21 bases left in between. The CDR3 loop spans 16 amino acids. The CDR3 region has the DNA TGTGCCAGCAGCCTCCCTCGAAGAACGCAGGTTGATGAGCAGTTCTTC. This gives the protein CASSLPRRTQVDEQFF.

The V call is TRBV7-2, the J call TRBJ2-3; perhaps TRBD2 as D (5 bases). Trimming removed 1 base at V and 2 bases at J, with 10 bases between. The germline V gene has CDR1 SGHTA and CDR2 FQGNSA. This CDR3 contains 15 residues. The CDR3, as DNA: TGTGCCAGCAGCTTAGTATCGGGGAACACAGATACGCAGTATTTT. Protein: CASSLVSGNTDTQYF.

This clone has just one count. The gene calls are TRBV10-2 and TRBJ2-3; 12 bases line up with TRBD2. The trim removed 6 bases at V and 6 bases at J, leaving 7 bases unmatched. Germline V gene sequence: CDR1 WSHSY, CDR2 SAAADI. This CDR3 comprises 15 residues. CDR3 bases: TGCGCCAGCAGCCGACTAGCGGGAGTGGCTGATACGCAGTATTTT. Translation: CASSRLAGVADTQYF.

The sample holds many counts of this clone. The chain has TRBV3-1 (or the pseudogene TRBV3-2) and TRBJ1-2, with D perhaps TRBD1 (6 bases). This CDR3 contains 13 residues. V dropped 4 bases and J dropped 2 bases, with 8 bases sitting between them. CDR1 is LGHDT, CDR2 YNNKEL, per germline (reference sequence). CDR3 protein: CASSLQGNYGYTF. Written as DNA, the CDR3 is TGTGCCAGCAGCCTCCAGGGGAACTATGGCTACACCTTC.

The CDR3: CASSLNRVTEAFF. The CDR3 DNA reads TGTGCCAGCAGTCTCAACAGGGTCACTGAAGCTTTCTTT. The chain joins TRBV27 to TRBJ1-1; D is possibly TRBD1 (6 bases). Trimming removed 5 bases from V and 4 bases from J, with 11 bases in between. Germline V lookup: CDR1 MNHEY, CDR2 SMNVEV (reference sequence). The CDR3 totals 13 residues.

The genes are TRBV18 and TRBJ1-3; D may be TRBD1 (6 bases). Trimming took off 5 bases at V and 5 bases at J, with 10 bases between the two ends. Germline CDR1 KGHSH, CDR2 LQKENI. There are 13 residues in the CDR3. CDR3 nucleotide sequence: TGTGCCAGCTCAACAGGGCAGCGAAACACCATATATTTT. Its protein is CASSTGQRNTIYF. The full variable domain, in which reference TRBV18 and TRBJ1-3 provide the parts outside the CDR3, is NAGVMQNPRHLVRRRGQEARLRCSPMKGHSHVYWYRQLPEEGLKFMVYLQKENIIDESGMPKERFSAEFPKEGPSILRIQQVVRGDSAAYFCASSTGQRNTIYFGEGSWLTVV.

This chain links TRBV5-6 with TRBJ2-1, with 7 bases aligning to TRBD1. V shed 3 bases and J 0 bases; nucleotides not matched to a gene: 3. The CDR3 runs 15 residues. Looked up from germline, CDR1 is SGHDT and CDR2 is YYEEEE. The CDR3 protein is CASSSDRISYNEQFF. In DNA form, the CDR3 reads TGTGCCAGCAGCTCGGACAGGATCTCCTACAATGAGCAGTTCTTC.

The chain carries TRBV27 and TRBJ2-2; no clear D. V dropped 2 bases and J dropped 0 bases, with 7 bases sitting between them. Germline V lookup: CDR1 MNHEY, CDR2 SMNVEV (reference sequence). The CDR3 consists of 15 residues. CDR3: CASSLIPANTGELFF. DNA for the CDR3: TGTGCCAGCAGTTTAATACCGGCGAACACCGGGGAGCTGTTTTTT.

The rearrangement links TRBV5-5 to TRBJ1-2; 8 nucleotides agree with TRBD1. V was pared by 0 bases and J by 2 bases, with 0 bases of the junction left unmatched. The CDR3 sequence is 14 residues long. Germline CDR1 and CDR2: SGHKS and YYEKEE (reference sequence). The CDR3 region has the DNA TGTGCCAGCAGCTTGGACAGGGGGAACTATGGCTACACCTTC. Amino acid sequence: CASSLDRGNYGYTF.

This clone showed up just once. The chain is built from TRBV29-1 and TRBJ1-2, with a tentative D call TRBD1 (5 bases). Germline CDR1 reads SQVTM; CDR2 reads ANQGSEA. The CDR3 is 11 amino acids. Between the trimmed V and J ends, which lost 5 bases and 5 bases, there was a span of 9 bases. The CDR3, as DNA: TGCAGCGTTTTCGACAGATATGGCTACACCTTC. This gives the protein CSVFDRYGYTF.

This rearrangement joins TRBV3-1 (or the pseudogene TRBV3-2) to TRBJ1-3, with 7 bases lining up with TRBD1. The CDR3 totals 16 residues. V lost 1 base, J lost 1 base, and 4 bases stayed unmatched. CDR1 and CDR2 from the germline V gene are LGHDT and YNNKEL (reference sequence). The CDR3: CASSQAPQGSGNTIYF. The CDR3 nucleotides read TGTGCCAGCAGCCAAGCCCCACAGGGGTCTGGAAACACCATATATTTT.

V is TRBV11-3 and J is TRBJ2-1; D might be TRBD1 (6 bases). Germline V gives CDR1 SGHNT, CDR2 YENEEA. The CDR3 runs to 16 residues. The germline V and J ends were trimmed by 4 bases and 5 bases, with 18 bases remaining between them. CDR3 sequence reads: CASSSPRTEGNNEQFF. As DNA, the CDR3 is TGTGCCAGCAGCTCGCCTCGGACAGAAGGTAACAATGAGCAGTTCTTC.

The V gene is TRBV28, the J gene TRBJ2-2; TRBD2 matches 7 bases. V dropped 4 bases and J dropped 3; count of bases not matched to a gene: 5. This CDR3 has 15 residues. Per germline, CDR1 MDHEN and CDR2 SYDVKM. This CDR3 is CASSSLARYTGELFF. CDR3 DNA: TGTGCCAGCAGTTCACTAGCGCGGTACACCGGGGAGCTGTTTTTT.

This clone was observed a few times. This rearrangement joins TRBV5-8 to TRBJ2-2, with 10 positions matching TRBD1. This CDR3 contains 17 residues. Germline loops: CDR1 SGHTS, CDR2 YDEGEE. J gave up 5 bases and V 2 bases, and 9 bases lay outside the gene matches. This chain's CDR3 is CASSFRRDRGVTGELFF. CDR3 in DNA: TGTGCCAGCAGCTTTAGACGGGACAGGGGAGTAACCGGGGAGCTGTTTTTT.

This chain joins TRBV5-6 and TRBJ1-4; TRBD1 agrees at 8 bases. Germline lookup yields CDR1 SGHDT and CDR2 YYEEEE. The CDR3 has 15 amino acids. With V trimmed by 2 bases and J by 6 bases, 6 bases remained unmatched. CDR3 nucleotide sequence: TGTGCCAGCAGCTTCTACAGGGGGGTGGATGAAAAACTGTTTTTT. It encodes CASSFYRGVDEKLFF. The full variable domain, with the rest looked up from reference TRBV5-6 and TRBJ1-4, is DAGVTQSPTHLIKTRGQQVTLRCSPKSGHDTVSWYQQALGQGPQFIFQYYEEEERQRGNFPDRFSGHQFPNYSSELNVNALLLGDSALYLCASSFYRGVDEKLFFGSGTQLSVL.

The genes are TRBV9 and TRBJ1-6; weak D call: TRBD1 (6 bases). V lost 1 base, J lost 5 bases, and 13 bases lay in between. This CDR3 region has 16 residues. Germline V lookup: CDR1 SGDLS, CDR2 YYNGEE. The CDR3 DNA is TGTGCCAGCAGCGTATCAAACAGGGAAAATAATTCACCCCTCCACTTT. Translated, it gives CASSVSNRENNSPLHF. Together with reference TRBV9 and TRBJ1-6, the CDR3 gives the full variable domain: DSGVTQTPKHLITATGQRVTLRCSPRSGDLSVYWYQQSLDQGLQFLIQYYNGEERAKGNILERFSAQQFPDLHSELNLSSLELGDSALYFCASSVSNRENNSPLHFGNGTRLTVT.

This chain uses TRBV6-6 with TRBJ2-3, with TRBD2 matching 8 bases. The CDR3 is made up of 14 amino acids. With 2 bases clipped from V and 6 bases from J, the junction kept 4 bases outside the gene matches. The germline gives CDR1 MNHNY, CDR2 SVGAGI (reference sequence). In nucleotides, the CDR3 is TGTGCCAGCAGTTACGCCGGGGGGGCTGATACGCAGTATTTT. Protein sequence: CASSYAGGADTQYF.

The V gene is TRBV27, the J gene TRBJ1-2, with D perhaps TRBD1 (6 bases). This CDR3 has 23 residues. Deletions cut 0 bases from V and 2 bases from J, with 34 bases between. The germline V gene encodes CDR1 MNHEY and CDR2 SMNVEV (reference sequence). CDR3 nucleotide sequence: TGTGCCAGCAGTTTATCGATAAACTGGGCGGGGGCAAGCGACGAAAAGAGAAACTATGGCTACACCTTC. This encodes CASSLSINWAGASDEKRNYGYTF.

The sample holds one count of this clone. This sequence joins TRBV30 and TRBJ1-2, with 8 bases identical to TRBD1. This CDR3 has 13 amino acids. V lost 0 bases to trimming and J lost 6 bases; unmatched junction nucleotides: 3. Germline values: CDR1 GTSNPN, CDR2 SVGIG (reference sequence). CDR3 residues: CAWSVDRGHGYTF. DNA for the CDR3: TGTGCCTGGAGTGTAGACAGGGGACATGGCTACACCTTC. The full variable domain, with the rest looked up from reference TRBV30 and TRBJ1-2, is SQTIHQWPATLVQPVGSPLSLECTVEGTSNPNLYWYRQAAGRGLQLLFYSVGIGQISSEVPQNLSASRPQDRQFILSSKKLLLSDSGFYLCAWSVDRGHGYTFGSGTRLTVV.

This clone was picked up one time. This chain connects TRBV10-3 to TRBJ2-3, with 8 bases that match TRBD2. The length of the CDR3 is 13 residues. Germline-derived CDR1 and CDR2 are ENHRY and SYGVKD. The V and J ends lost 7 bases and 1 base, in that order; junction bases with no gene match: 1. CDR3 region: CAINGGGTDTQYF. The CDR3 DNA reads as TGTGCCATCAACGGGGGGGGCACAGATACGCAGTATTTT.

The V gene is TRBV28, the J gene TRBJ1-2; the match to TRBD1 covers 7 bases. Germline values: CDR1 MDHEN, CDR2 SYDVKM. The V gene end was trimmed by 6 bases and the J gene end by 3 bases; junction bases not matched to a gene: 4. CDR3 length: 13 amino acids. The CDR3: CASSYTGDYGYTF. CDR3 nucleotides: TGTGCCAGCAGCTATACAGGGGACTATGGCTACACCTTC.

The chain uses TRBV9 and TRBJ2-3; D unresolved. Per germline, CDR1 SGDLS and CDR2 YYNGEE. This CDR3 comprises 14 residues. V was pared by 3 bases and J by 1 base, with 9 bases between. The CDR3 DNA follows: TGTGCCAGCAGCGGTCCTCAGGGCACAGATACGCAGTATTTT. Protein sequence: CASSGPQGTDTQYF.

This chain links TRBV6-5 with TRBJ1-1; D may be TRBD1 (6 bases). The CDR3 consists of 15 residues. In germline, CDR1 is MNHEY, CDR2 SVGAGI. V gave up 6 bases and J gave up 2 bases, with 16 bases separating them. CDR3 residues: CASSRPGQKNTEAFF. DNA of the CDR3: TGTGCCAGCAGCCGTCCGGGACAAAAAAACACTGAAGCTTTCTTT.

This chain joins TRBV5-1 and TRBJ2-5; 12 positions match TRBD2. Germline V CDR1 and CDR2: SGHRS, YFSETQ. The CDR3 runs 18 residues. Losses at the gene ends were 2 bases for V and 2 bases for J; bases not matched to a gene: 10. Written as DNA, the CDR3 is TGCGCCAGCAGCTTCGGTGGGCTAGCGGGGGGGAGACAAGAGACCCAGTACTTC. Protein: CASSFGGLAGGRQETQYF.

This clone appeared once. The germline gene is not matched at one end of the junction; a read error may be the cause. CDR3 sequence reads: CASSKDRSSYNEQFF. The DNA for the CDR3 is TGTGCTAGCAGCAAGGACAGGAGCTCCTACAATGAGCAGTTCTTC. The rearrangement joins TRBV7-7 to TRBJ2-1; 7 nucleotides agree with TRBD1. CDR1 is SSHAT and CDR2 is FNYEAQ in the germline V gene (reference sequence). This CDR3 comprises 15 residues. Based on the CDR3 plus reference TRBV7-7 and TRBJ2-1, the full variable domain is GAGVSQSPRYKVTKRGQDVTLRCDPISSHATLYWYQQALGQGPEFLTYFNYEAQPDKSGLPSDRFSAERPEGSISTLTIQRTEQRDSAMYRCASSKDRSSYNEQFFGPGTRLTVL.